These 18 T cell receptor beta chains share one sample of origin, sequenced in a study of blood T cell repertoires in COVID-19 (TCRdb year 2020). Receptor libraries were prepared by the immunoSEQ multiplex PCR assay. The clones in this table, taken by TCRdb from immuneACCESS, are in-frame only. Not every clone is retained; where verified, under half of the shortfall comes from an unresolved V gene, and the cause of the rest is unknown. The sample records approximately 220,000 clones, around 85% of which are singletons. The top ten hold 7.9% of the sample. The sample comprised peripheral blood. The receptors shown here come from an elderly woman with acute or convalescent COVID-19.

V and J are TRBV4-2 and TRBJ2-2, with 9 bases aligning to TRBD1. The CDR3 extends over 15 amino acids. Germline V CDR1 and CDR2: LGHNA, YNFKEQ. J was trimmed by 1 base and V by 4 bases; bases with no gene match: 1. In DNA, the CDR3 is TGTGCCAGCAGCCGGGGACAGGGGAACACCGGGGAGCTGTTTTTT. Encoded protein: CASSRGQGNTGELFF.

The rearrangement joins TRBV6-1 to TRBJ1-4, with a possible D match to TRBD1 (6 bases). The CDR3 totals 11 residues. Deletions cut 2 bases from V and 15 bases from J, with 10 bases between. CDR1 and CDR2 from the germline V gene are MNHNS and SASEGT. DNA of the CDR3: TGTGCCAGCAGTGAAAGGGGGGGGTTGTTTTTT. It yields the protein CASSERGGLFF.

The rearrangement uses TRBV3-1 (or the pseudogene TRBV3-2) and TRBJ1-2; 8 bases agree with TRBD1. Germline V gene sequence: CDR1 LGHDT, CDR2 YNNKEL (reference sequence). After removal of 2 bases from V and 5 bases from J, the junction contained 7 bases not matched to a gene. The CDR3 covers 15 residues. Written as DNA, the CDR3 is TGTGCCAGCAGCCAACCTACCCGACAGGGGTATGGCTACACCTTC. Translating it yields CASSQPTRQGYGYTF.

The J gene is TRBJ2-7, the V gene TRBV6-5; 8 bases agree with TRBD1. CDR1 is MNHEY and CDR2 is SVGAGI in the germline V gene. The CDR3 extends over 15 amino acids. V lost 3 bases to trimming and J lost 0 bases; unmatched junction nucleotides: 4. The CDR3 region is CASSYVQGVSYEQYF. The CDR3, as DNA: TGTGCCAGCAGTTATGTACAGGGGGTCTCCTACGAGCAGTACTTC.

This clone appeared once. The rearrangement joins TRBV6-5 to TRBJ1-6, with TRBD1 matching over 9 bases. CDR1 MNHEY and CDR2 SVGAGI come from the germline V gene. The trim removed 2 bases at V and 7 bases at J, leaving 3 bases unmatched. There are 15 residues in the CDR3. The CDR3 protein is CASSYGTGLNSPLHF. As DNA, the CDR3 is TGTGCCAGCAGTTACGGGACAGGGCTCAATTCACCCCTCCACTTT.

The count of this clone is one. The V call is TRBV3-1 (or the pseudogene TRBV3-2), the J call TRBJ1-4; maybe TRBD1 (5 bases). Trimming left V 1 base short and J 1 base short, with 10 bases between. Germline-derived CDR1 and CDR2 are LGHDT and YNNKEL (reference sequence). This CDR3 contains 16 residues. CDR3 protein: CASSQGLGGTNEKLFF. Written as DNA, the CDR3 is TGTGCCAGCAGCCAAGGTCTCGGGGGAACTAATGAAAAACTGTTTTTT.

CDR3 DNA sequence: TGTGCCAGTAGTACTGGAGTCAACACCGGGGAGCTGTTTTTT. It specifies CASSTGVNTGELFF. The chain carries TRBV19 and TRBJ2-2; D is uncertain. CDR1 is LNHDA, CDR2 SQIVND, per germline (reference sequence). The CDR3 contains 14 residues. Trimming removed 4 bases from V and 2 bases from J, with 8 bases in between.

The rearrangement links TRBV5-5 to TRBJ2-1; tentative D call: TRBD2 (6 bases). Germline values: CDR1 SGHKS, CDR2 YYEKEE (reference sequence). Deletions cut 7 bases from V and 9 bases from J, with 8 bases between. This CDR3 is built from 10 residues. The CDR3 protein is CASSEGEQFF. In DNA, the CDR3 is TGTGCCAGCTCGGAGGGTGAGCAGTTCTTC.

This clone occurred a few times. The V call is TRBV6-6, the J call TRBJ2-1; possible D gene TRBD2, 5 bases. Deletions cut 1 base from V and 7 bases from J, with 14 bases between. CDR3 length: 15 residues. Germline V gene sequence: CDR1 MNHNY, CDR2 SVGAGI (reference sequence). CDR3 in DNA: TGTGCCAGCAGTTACTTAGGGCCATCGGGGAATGAGCAGTTCTTC. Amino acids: CASSYLGPSGNEQFF.

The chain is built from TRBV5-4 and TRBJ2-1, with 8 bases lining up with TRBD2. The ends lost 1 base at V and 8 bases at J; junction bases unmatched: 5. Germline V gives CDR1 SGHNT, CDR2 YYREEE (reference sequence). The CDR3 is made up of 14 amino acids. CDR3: CASSLTGGRDEQFF. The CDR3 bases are TGTGCCAGCAGCTTGACGGGGGGGAGGGATGAGCAGTTCTTC.

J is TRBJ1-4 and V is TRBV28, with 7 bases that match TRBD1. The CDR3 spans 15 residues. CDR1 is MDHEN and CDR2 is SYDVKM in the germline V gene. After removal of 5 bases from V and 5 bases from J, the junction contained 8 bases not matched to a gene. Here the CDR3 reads CASSPQGGLNEKLFF. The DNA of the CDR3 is TGTGCCAGCAGTCCGCAGGGGGGCCTGAATGAAAAACTGTTTTTT.

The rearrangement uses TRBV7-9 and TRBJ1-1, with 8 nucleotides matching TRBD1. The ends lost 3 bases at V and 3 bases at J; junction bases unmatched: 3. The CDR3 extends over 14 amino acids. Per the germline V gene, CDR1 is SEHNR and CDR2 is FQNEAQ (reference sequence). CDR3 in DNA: TGTGCCAGCAGCTTGCAGGGGGCACACACTGAAGCTTTCTTT. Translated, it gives CASSLQGAHTEAFF.

The CDR3 DNA reads TGTGCCAGCAGTCCAGCCCTAGGCCGCACAGATACGCAGTATTTT. Protein: CASSPALGRTDTQYF. This chain joins TRBV7-2 and TRBJ2-3; D gene uncertain. CDR1 and CDR2 from the germline V gene are SGHTA and FQGNSA. Trimming took 6 bases from V and 1 from J, leaving 14 bases between them. The CDR3 covers 15 residues.

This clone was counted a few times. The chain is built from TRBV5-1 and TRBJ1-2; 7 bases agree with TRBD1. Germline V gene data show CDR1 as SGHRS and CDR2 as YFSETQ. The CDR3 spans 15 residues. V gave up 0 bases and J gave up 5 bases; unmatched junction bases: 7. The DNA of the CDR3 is TGCGCCAGCAGCTTGGAGGCAGGGGGAAGGTATGGCTACACCTTC. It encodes CASSLEAGGRYGYTF.

CDR3 in DNA: TGTGCCAGCAGTGACGTGAGGGTCTGGCAGTTCTTC. Residues: CASSDVRVWQFF. The chain recombines TRBV6-4 with TRBJ2-1, with a tentative D call TRBD2 (5 bases). CDR1 is MRHNA, CDR2 SNTAGT, per germline. V was cut by 2 bases and J by 12 bases, with 11 bases left in between. The CDR3 runs 12 residues.

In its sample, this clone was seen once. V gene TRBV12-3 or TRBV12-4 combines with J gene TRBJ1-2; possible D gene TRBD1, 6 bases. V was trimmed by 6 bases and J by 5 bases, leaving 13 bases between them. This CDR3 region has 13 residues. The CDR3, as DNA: TGTGCCAGCAGCCGGGGGGCTTTGTATGGCTACACCTTC. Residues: CASSRGALYGYTF.

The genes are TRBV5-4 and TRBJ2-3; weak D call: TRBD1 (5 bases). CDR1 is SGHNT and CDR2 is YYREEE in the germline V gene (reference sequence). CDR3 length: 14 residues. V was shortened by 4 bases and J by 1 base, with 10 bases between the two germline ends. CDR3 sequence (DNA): TGTGCCAGCAGCATCAAAGGGGGCACAGATACGCAGTATTTT. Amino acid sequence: CASSIKGGTDTQYF.

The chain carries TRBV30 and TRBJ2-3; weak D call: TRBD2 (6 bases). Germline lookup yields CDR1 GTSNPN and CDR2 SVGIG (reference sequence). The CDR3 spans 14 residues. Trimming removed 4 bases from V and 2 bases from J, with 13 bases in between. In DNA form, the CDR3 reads TGTGCCTGGAAAGCGGGTCTGATCACAGATACGCAGTATTTT. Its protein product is CAWKAGLITDTQYF.